The entry that follows covers one TCR beta chain sequence. The CDR3 runs 14 residues. Germline CDR1 is MNHEY and CDR2 is SVGAGI. Trimming left V 4 bases short and J 5 bases short, with 14 bases between. With survey level as its setting, the immunoSEQ assay was v3.0. Generated by immunoSEQ multiplex PCR, the TCRdb table keeps only in-frame clones and is missing some. The repertoire holds some 25,000 clones, with over 80% as singletons. The source of the sample is a study of long-term antiretroviral therapy in people with HIV. The origin of this receptor is a man aged 30 to 45 with HIV. Sample: unsorted PBMCs, taken approximately 4.5 years after starting antiretroviral therapy. The rearrangement uses TRBV6-5 and TRBJ1-1; perhaps TRBD1 as D (6 bases). CDR3 region: CASSSQGWGTEAFF. The CDR3 bases are TGTGCCAGCAGTTCCCAGGGGTGGGGGACTGAAGCTTTCTTT.